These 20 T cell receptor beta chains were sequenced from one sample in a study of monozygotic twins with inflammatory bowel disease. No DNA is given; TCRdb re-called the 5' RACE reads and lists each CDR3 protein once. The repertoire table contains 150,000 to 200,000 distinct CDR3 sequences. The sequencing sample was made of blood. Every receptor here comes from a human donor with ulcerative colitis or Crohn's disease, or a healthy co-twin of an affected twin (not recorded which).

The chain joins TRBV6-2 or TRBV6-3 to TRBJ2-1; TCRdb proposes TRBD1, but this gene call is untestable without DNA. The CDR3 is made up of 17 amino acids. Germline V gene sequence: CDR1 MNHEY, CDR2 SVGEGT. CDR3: CASRPFDRGFTYNEQFF.

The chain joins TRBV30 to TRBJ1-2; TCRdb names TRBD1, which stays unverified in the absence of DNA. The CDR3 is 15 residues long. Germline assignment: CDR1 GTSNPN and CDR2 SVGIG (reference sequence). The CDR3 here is CAWSVGGQGLYGYTF.

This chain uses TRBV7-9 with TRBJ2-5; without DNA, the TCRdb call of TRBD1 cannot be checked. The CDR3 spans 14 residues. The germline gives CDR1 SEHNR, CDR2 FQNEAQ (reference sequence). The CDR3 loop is CASSLRQSQETQYF.

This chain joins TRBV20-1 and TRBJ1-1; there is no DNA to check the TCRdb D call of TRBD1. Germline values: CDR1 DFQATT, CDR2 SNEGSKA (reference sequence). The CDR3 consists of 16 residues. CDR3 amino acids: CSARSGSGLMNTEAFF.

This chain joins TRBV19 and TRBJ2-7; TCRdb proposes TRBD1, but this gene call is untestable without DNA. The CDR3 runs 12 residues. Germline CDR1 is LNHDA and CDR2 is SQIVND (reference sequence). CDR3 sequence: CASSINRREQYF.

The CDR3 region is CSARDIASGLAVNEQFF. The chain joins TRBV20-1 to TRBJ2-1; as DNA is missing, the TRBD2 call by TCRdb cannot be tested. Per the germline V gene, CDR1 is DFQATT and CDR2 is SNEGSKA (reference sequence). The length of the CDR3 is 17 residues.

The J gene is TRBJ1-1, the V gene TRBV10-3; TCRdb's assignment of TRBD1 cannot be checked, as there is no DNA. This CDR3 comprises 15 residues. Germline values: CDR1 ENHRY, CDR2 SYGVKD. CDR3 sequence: CAISGWKGTNTEAFF.

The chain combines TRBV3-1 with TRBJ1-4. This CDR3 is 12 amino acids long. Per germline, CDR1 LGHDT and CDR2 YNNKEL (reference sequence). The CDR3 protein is CASSLMGRELFF.

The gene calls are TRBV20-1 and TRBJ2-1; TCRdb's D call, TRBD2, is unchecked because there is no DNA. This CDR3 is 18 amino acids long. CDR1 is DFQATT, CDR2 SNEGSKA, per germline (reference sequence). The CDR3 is CSATGNSASGRGYNEQFF.

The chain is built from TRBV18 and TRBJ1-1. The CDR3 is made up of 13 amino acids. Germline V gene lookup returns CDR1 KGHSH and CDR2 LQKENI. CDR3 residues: CASSPTRNTEAFF. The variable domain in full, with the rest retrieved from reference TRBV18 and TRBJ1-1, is NAGVMQNPRHLVRRRGQEARLRCSPMKGHSHVYWYRQLPEEGLKFMVYLQKENIIDESGMPKERFSAEFPKEGPSILRIQQVVRGDSAAYFCASSPTRNTEAFFGQGTRLTVV.

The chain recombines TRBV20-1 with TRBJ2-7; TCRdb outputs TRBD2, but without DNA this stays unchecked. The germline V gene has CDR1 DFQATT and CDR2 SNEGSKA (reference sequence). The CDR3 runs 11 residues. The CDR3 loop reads CSASRGSEQYF.

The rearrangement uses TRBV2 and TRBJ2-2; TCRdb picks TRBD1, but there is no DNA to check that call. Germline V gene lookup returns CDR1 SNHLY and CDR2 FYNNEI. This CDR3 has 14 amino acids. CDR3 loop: CASTDRTGGGELFF.

CDR3 sequence reads: CSVSGGVGEQYF. The rearrangement joins TRBV29-1 to TRBJ2-7; TCRdb indicates TRBD1, and absent DNA this call remains unverified. Germline loops: CDR1 SQVTM, CDR2 ANQGSEA. The CDR3 length is 12 residues.

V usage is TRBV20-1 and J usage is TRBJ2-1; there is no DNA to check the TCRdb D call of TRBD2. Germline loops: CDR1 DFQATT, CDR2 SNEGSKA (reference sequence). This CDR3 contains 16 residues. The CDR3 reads CSARDPRLAGRHEQFF.

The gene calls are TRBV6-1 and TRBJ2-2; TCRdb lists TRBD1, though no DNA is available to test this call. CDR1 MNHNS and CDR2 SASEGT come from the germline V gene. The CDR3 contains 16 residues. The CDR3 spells CASSKQGVGMAGELFF.

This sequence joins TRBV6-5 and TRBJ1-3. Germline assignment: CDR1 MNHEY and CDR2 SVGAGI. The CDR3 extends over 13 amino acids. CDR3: CASRKIAGNTIYF.

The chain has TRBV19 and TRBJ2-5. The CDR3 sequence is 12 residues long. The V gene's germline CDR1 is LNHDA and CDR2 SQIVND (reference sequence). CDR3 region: CASSQFRETQYF. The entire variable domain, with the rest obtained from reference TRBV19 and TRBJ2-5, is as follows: DGGITQSPKYLFRKEGQNVTLSCEQNLNHDAMYWYRQDPGQGLRLIYYSQIVNDFQKGDIAEGYSVSREKKESFPLTVTSAQKNPTAFYLCASSQFRETQYFGPGTRLLVL.

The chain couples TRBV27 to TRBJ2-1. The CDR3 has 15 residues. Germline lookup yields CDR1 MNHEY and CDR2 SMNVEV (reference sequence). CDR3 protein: CASTKAGASYNEQFF.

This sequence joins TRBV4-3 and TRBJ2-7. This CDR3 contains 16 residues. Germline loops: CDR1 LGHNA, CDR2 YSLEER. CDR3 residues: CASSQVDGSGWNEQYF.

CDR3: CAWNEEQFEPAQHF. The chain recombines TRBV30 with TRBJ1-5. From germline, CDR1 is GTSNPN and CDR2 SVGIG (reference sequence). This CDR3 has 14 amino acids. Supplemented by reference TRBV30 and TRBJ1-5, the full variable domain reads SQTIHQWPATLVQPVGSPLSLECTVEGTSNPNLYWYRQAAGRGLQLLFYSVGIGQISSEVPQNLSASRPQDRQFILSSKKLLLSDSGFYLCAWNEEQFEPAQHFGDGTRLSIL.